This T cell receptor (beta chain) originates from a study of T cells after yellow fever vaccination. Across the whole study: Where fractions had low cell numbers, libraries were prepared from them with the SMART-Seq v4 Ultra Low Input RNA kit. Study-wide results and limits: In FACS-sorted repertoires, abundant clonotypes from the bulk population could appear as contaminants. After the booster, about 95% of CD4 and about nine tenths of CD8 primary-response clones were re-detected.

This clonotype was recorded many times. What it binds is not known. Generation of TCR cDNA used 5'RACE template switching (which added a universal primer site and UMIs). In TCRdb, the 5' RACE reads were re-called with MiXCR into one record per CDR3 protein. The sample holds about 250,000 distinct CDR3 sequences, approximately 3.8% seen once. V lost 2 bases, J lost 3 bases, and 7 bases lay in between. This CDR3 region has 13 residues. The chain uses TRBV12-3 or TRBV12-4 and TRBJ1-1; the D is unclear. The sequence was obtained from a man younger than 35 who received the YFV17D yellow fever vaccine. The starting material was PBMCs, obtained 15 days after the yellow fever booster vaccination. The CDR3 is CASSLSGDTEAFF. The CDR3 DNA is TGTGCCAGCAGTTTAAGCGGGGACACTGAAGCTTTCTTT.